This T cell receptor (beta chain) came from a study of blood T cell repertoires in COVID-19 (dated by TCRdb to about 2020). General notes on the study: Collaborator samples came from the United States, Italy and Spain and covered acute and convalescent phases of COVID-19. The material from the prospective study consisted of cDNA or gDNA derived from T cells, B-cell-depleted T cells, or PBMCs. The dataset comprised deeply sampled blood TCRbeta repertoires from subjects exposed to, actively infected with, or recovered from COVID-19. The repertoires were released in a freely available public database meant as a resource for research on the immune response to SARS-CoV-2. The samples were drawn from the first 160 participants of the ongoing ImmuneRACE study and from 1,254 subjects provided by 6 global collaborators. Sample metadata almost always included a de-identified subject ID, COVID-19 status, age in years and sex. Where available, HLA class I and class II types were taken from metadata supplied by the sample provider and were not determined by assay-based typing.

The research as a whole found: The quantity of clinical and demographic metadata differed by source and by participant and was supplied without curation.

Participants in the prospective study were enrolled through a virtual design, were aged 18 to 89 years, and lived in approximately 25 United States geographic areas. In the prospective study, cohorts were assigned on the basis of participant-reported clinical history obtained from a screening survey and a study questionnaire. Each participant in the prospective study had whole blood, serum and a nasopharyngeal or oropharyngeal swab collected by mobile phlebotomists. Additional blood draws and questionnaires over an approximately two-month period could optionally be provided by prospective study participants. Blood samples from the prospective study were shipped frozen or at room temperature prior to DNA extraction. As for this clone: This receptor's antigen is unknown. Within one base of it there is no much larger clone, and no base qualities were kept.

The immunoSEQ Assay, a bias-controlled multiplex PCR, was used to amplify TCRbeta CDR3 regions from genomic DNA. The original methods were these. Within the assay, amplification of reference gene primers was used to estimate how many nucleated cells each sample contained. To quantify the absolute abundance of each unique TCRbeta CDR3 rearrangement, sequence reads were collapsed and filtered. For each sample, productive Simpson clonality was calculated as the square root of Simpson's diversity index over productive rearrangements. In its TCRdb copy, this immuneACCESS table keeps in-frame sequences only and misses some clones. Where compared with another copy, unresolved V genes explain less than half of these, and the others have no known cause. Clonal size and the V and J genes are those of that table, whereas D and trimming came from the DNA. The sample table lists about 340,000 clones, about 86% of them with a count of one. Together, the top ten hold approximately 4.6% of the sample.

This clonotype was obtained from a woman between 40 and 50 years old with acute COVID-19. Sequenced input: PBMCs or T cells enriched from blood (not recorded which).

The DNA sequence is TGTGCCAGTAGACTAAGACAGCTTGCAACTAATGAAAAACTGTTTTTT. Its product reads: CASRLRQLATNEKLFF. The chain is encoded by TRBV19 joined to TRBJ1-4, and perhaps TRBD1 as D gene, on 5 matching bases. The germline V gene (reference sequence) specifies LNHDA as CDR1 and SQIVND as CDR2. V is cut by 6 bases and J by 0 bases, and the space between the germline ends is 14 bases. Inclusive of the bounding cysteine and phenylalanine, the CDR3 is 16 residues long. Here the CDR3 DNA is all that survives: 48 bases in frame from base 1.